The 6 T cell receptor beta chains in this list originate from one sample, sequenced in a study of identical twins. From the 5' RACE reads, TCRdb called clonotypes with MiXCR, one entry per CDR3 protein. The profile shows about 810,000 distinct CDR3 sequences, 9% to 15% of them singletons. These data also featured in a second study, about yellow fever vaccine responses in identical twins.

The specimen sequenced was PBMCs. The source of these receptors is a woman aged 18-29 years in good health.

The CDR3 DNA sequence: TGTGCCAGCAGTTACTCGATAGGCCCTTTAGGGCTAACGCCTCACAATGAGCAGTTCTTC. As protein: CASSYSIGPLGLTPHNEQFF. The chain employs TRBV6-2 or TRBV6-3 and TRBJ2-1; no firm D call. V dropped 0 bases and J dropped 5 bases, with 26 bases sitting between them. The CDR3 spans 20 residues. Looked up from germline, CDR1 is MNHEY and CDR2 is SVGEGT.

This clonotype was counted ten times or more. The chain recombines TRBV5-6 with TRBJ2-7; no firm D call. V shed 0 bases and J shed 3 bases, with 10 bases lying between them. The CDR3 loop spans 14 amino acids. Germline V lookup: CDR1 SGHDT, CDR2 YYEEEE. This CDR3 reads CASSLANGIYEQYV. In DNA, the CDR3 is TGTGCCAGCAGCTTGGCCAATGGGATCTACGAGCAGTACGTC.

This clonotype was counted a few times. The J gene is TRBJ2-3, the V gene TRBV6-2 or TRBV6-3; 9 bases are a match to TRBD2. The V segment lost 2 bases and the J segment 5 bases; nucleotides outside the gene matches: 8. The length of the CDR3 is 16 residues. The germline V gene encodes CDR1 MNHEY and CDR2 SVGEGT. CDR3 bases: TGTGCCAGCAGTTACCTCGCGGGGGGGCTTGGAGATACGCAGTATTTT. Protein sequence: CASSYLAGGLGDTQYF.

Only a few counts were recorded for this clonotype. The CDR3 sequence: CASSEGGDYGYTF. The CDR3 coding sequence is TGCGCCAGCAGCGAGGGGGGCGACTATGGCTACACCTTC. The chain recombines TRBV5-1 with TRBJ1-2, with D maybe TRBD1 (6 bases). Germline V lookup: CDR1 SGHRS, CDR2 YFSETQ. V lost 4 bases, J lost 3 bases, and 10 bases lay in between. The CDR3 runs 13 residues.

The gene calls are TRBV2 and TRBJ2-2; no clear D gene. The CDR3 has 13 residues. V was pared by 5 bases and J by 5 bases, with 9 bases between. Per germline, CDR1 SNHLY and CDR2 FYNNEI. In DNA, the CDR3 is TGTGCCAGCAGTAAACAGAGGACCGGGGAGCTGTTTTTT. Amino acids: CASSKQRTGELFF.

The V and J genes are TRBV20-1 and TRBJ2-5, with D perhaps given as TRBD1 or TRBD2 (5 bases each). Germline V gene data show CDR1 as DFQATT and CDR2 as SNEGSKA (reference sequence). This CDR3 contains 15 residues. V was cut by 0 bases and J by 2 bases, with 13 bases left in between. The CDR3 DNA follows: TGCAGTGCTAGAGATGGGGGTACAGCGCAAGAGACCCAGTACTTC. It translates to CSARDGGTAQETQYF.